This TCR beta chain was identified in a study of T cells expressing NK-cell markers. Study-level information: Of eight sequenced donors, seven were HCMV-seropositive and one HCMV-seronegative. General observations from the study: In six donors, dominant NKG2C+ clonotypes were roughly 1.0-8% of CD8+ T cells. The CD3+CD56-NKG2C+ fraction of a handful of donors was also led by these clonotypes. Uncertainty persisted over the HCMV specificity of expanded NKG2C+ T cell clones.

One entry per CDR3 protein, without DNA, is what TCRdb gives after re-calling the 5' RACE reads. The sample includes about 260,000 distinct CDR3 sequences. Germline CDR1 is LNHNV and CDR2 is YYDKDF (reference sequence). The CDR3 runs 18 residues. Concerning this clonotype: No antigen is known for it.

The origin of this receptor is a man aged 18 to 35 in good health. The chain employs TRBV15 and TRBJ2-1; TCRdb names TRBD2, which stays unverified in the absence of DNA. The sample consisted of blood T cells: a sorted CD56 or NKG2C T cell subset, CD4+ or CD8+ T cells, or bulk PBMC T cells (not recorded which). CDR3 residues: CATSRDQIAGGNDNEQFF.